This T cell receptor beta chain appears in the sequencing data of a study of blood T cell repertoires in COVID-19. The germline gives CDR1 MNHNY, CDR2 SVGAGI (reference sequence). This CDR3 contains 16 residues. After removal of 2 bases from V and 4 bases from J, the junction contained 8 bases not matched to a gene. The assay was immunoSEQ multiplex PCR, and TCRdb's table has in-frame clones only and misses some. The table lists 90,000 or so clones, roughly 70% of them singletons. The clonotype was recovered from a woman aged 55-70 years in a cohort sampled during active or convalescent COVID-19. The chain uses TRBV6-6 and TRBJ2-1; 7 bases match TRBD1. The sequenced sample was peripheral blood. Here the CDR3 reads CASSYPTGPGYNEQFF. CDR3 nucleotides: TGTGCCAGCAGTTACCCGACAGGGCCAGGGTACAATGAGCAGTTCTTC.